Each of the 7 T cell receptor beta chains below was sequenced from the same sample in a study of breast tumors, draining lymph nodes, adjacent tissues. TCRdb processed the multiplex PCR reads anew with MiXCR; each CDR3 protein has one entry. This table holds a few hundred thousand distinct CDR3 sequences, less than 45% found once. Samples came from axillary lymph nodes draining the breast cancer. Sequencing was performed on axillary lymph node tissue. The receptors stem from a female donor with breast cancer. Some clones in this sample may be carry-over from other donors' samples.

This clonotype came up many times. The V and J genes are TRBV7-9 and TRBJ2-5; TRBD1 aligns across 8 bases. The CDR3 contains 16 residues. Trimming at V came to 2 bases and at J to 3 bases, leaving 8 bases not matched to a gene. Germline CDR1 reads SEHNR; CDR2 reads FQNEAQ (reference sequence). This CDR3 reads CASSLWTGSGKETQYF. CDR3 DNA sequence: TGTGCCAGCAGCTTATGGACAGGGAGTGGTAAAGAGACCCAGTACTTC.

This clonotype came up many times. V is TRBV20-1 and J is TRBJ1-3; 7 nucleotides match TRBD1. V gave up 1 base and J gave up 0 bases; unmatched junction bases: 9. This CDR3 region has 17 residues. CDR1 DFQATT and CDR2 SNEGSKA come from the germline V gene (reference sequence). The CDR3 reads CSARARPGQSSGNTIYF. In DNA form, the CDR3 reads TGCAGTGCTAGAGCCCGACCGGGACAGAGCTCTGGAAACACCATATATTTT.

This clonotype appeared many times. The chain carries TRBV5-1 and TRBJ2-7; TRBD2 might be the D (6 bases). CDR1 is SGHRS and CDR2 is YFSETQ in the germline V gene. This CDR3 is built from 14 residues. The ends were cut back, 2 bases at V and 6 bases at J, with 15 bases in the middle. CDR3 in DNA: TGCGCCAGCAGCTTTTTTTCCCTGGGACTCGAGCAGTACTTC. This gives the protein CASSFFSLGLEQYF.

This clonotype appeared many times. CDR3 in amino acids: CASSLAPTGLSGNTIYF. For the CDR3, the DNA is TGTGCCAGCAGCTTAGCCCCGACAGGACTCTCTGGAAACACCATATATTTT. The chain employs TRBV7-8 and TRBJ1-3, with a tentative D call TRBD1 (6 bases). Trimming left V 0 bases short and J 0 bases short, with 12 bases between. CDR1 and CDR2 (germline): SGHVS, FQNEAQ. CDR3 size: 17 residues.

This clonotype was observed many times. The CDR3 DNA reads TGTGCCAGCAGTGCAGATAGGACAGGCTCTGGTCAGCCCCAGCATTTT. Its protein is CASSADRTGSGQPQHF. The chain recombines TRBV6-5 with TRBJ1-5, with 7 bases aligning to TRBD1. Germline loops: CDR1 MNHEY, CDR2 SVGAGI. CDR3 length: 16 amino acids. Trimming cost V 5 bases and J 6 bases; bases outside gene matches: 13.

The rearrangement links TRBV6-5 to TRBJ1-4; 9 bases align to TRBD1. The CDR3 sequence is 16 residues long. Germline-derived CDR1 and CDR2 are MNHEY and SVGAGI. Germline trimming cut 0 bases from V and 7 bases from J; bases unmatched to any gene: 6. The CDR3 region is CASSYSGDRATEKLFF. DNA for the CDR3: TGTGCCAGCAGTTACTCGGGGGACAGGGCGACTGAAAAACTGTTTTTT.

On this clonotype itself: A read error is possible here, since a much larger clone lies one base away. The CDR3 loop is CASSLLPRGESYNEQFF. In DNA form, the CDR3 reads TGCGCCAGCAGCTTACTCCCCCGGGGCGAGAGCTACAATGAGCAGTTCTTC. The chain recombines TRBV5-1 with TRBJ2-1; D may match TRBD1 or TRBD2 (5 bases each). Per germline, CDR1 SGHRS and CDR2 YFSETQ. This CDR3 contains 17 residues. With 2 bases removed from V and 3 bases from J, the gap between germline ends came to 18 bases.